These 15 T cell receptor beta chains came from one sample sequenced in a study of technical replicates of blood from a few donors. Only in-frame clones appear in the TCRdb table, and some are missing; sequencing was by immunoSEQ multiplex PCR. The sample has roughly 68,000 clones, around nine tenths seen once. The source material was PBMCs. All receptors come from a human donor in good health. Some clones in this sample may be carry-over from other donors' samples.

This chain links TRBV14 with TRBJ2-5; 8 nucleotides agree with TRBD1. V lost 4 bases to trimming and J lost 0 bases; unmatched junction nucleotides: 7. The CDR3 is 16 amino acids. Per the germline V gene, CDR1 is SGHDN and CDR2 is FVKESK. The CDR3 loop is CASSPGTGLYQETQYF. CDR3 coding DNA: TGTGCCAGCAGCCCAGGGACAGGTCTGTACCAAGAGACCCAGTACTTC.

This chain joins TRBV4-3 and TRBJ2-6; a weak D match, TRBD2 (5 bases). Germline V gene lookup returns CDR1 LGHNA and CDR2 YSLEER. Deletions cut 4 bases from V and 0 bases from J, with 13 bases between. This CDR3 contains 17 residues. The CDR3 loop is CASSPREGLSGANVLTF. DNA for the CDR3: TGCGCCAGCAGCCCGCGTGAGGGTCTCTCTGGGGCCAACGTCCTGACTTTC.

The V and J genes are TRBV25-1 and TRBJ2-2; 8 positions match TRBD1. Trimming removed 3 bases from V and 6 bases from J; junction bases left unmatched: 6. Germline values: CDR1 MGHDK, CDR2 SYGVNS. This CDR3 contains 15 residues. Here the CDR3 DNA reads TGTGCCAGCAGTGAGATACAGGGGGTCTCCGGGGAGCTGTTTTTT. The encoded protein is CASSEIQGVSGELFF.

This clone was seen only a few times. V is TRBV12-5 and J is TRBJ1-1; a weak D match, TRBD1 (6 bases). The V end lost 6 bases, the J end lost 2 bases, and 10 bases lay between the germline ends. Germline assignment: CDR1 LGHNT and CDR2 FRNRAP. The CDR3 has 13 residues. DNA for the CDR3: TGTGCTAGTGGCCGGACAGATAACACTGAAGCTTTCTTT. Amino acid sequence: CASGRTDNTEAFF.

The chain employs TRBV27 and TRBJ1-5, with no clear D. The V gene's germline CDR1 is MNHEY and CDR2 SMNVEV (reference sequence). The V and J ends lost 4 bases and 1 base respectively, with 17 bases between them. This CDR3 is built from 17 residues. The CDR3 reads CASSSSHGVGSNQPQHF. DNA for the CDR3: TGTGCCAGCAGTTCCTCGCACGGGGTGGGGAGCAATCAGCCCCAGCATTTT.

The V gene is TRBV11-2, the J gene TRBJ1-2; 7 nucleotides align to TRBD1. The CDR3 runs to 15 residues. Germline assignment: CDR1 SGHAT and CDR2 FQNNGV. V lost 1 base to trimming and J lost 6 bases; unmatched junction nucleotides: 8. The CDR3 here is CASSLGPKGADGYTF. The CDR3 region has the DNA TGTGCCAGCAGCTTAGGGCCCAAGGGGGCAGATGGCTACACCTTC.

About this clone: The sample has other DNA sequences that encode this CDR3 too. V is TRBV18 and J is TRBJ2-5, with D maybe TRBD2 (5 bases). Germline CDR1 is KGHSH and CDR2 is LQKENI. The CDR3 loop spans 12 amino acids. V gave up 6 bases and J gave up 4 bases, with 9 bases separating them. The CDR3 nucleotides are TGTGCCAGCTCGCCCGGAGGAGAGACCCAGTACTTC. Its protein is CASSPGGETQYF.

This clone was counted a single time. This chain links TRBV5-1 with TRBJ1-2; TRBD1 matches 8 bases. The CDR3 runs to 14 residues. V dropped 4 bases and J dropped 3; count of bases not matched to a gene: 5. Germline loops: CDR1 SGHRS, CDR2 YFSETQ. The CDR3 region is CASSLTGVDYGYTF. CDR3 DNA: TGCGCCAGCAGCCTGACAGGGGTGGACTATGGCTACACCTTC.

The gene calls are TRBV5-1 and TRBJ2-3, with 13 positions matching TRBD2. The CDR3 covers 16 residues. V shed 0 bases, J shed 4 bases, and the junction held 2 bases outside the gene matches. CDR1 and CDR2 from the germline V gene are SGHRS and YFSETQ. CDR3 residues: CASSLETSGGPDTQYF. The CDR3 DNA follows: TGCGCCAGCAGCTTGGAGACTAGCGGGGGGCCAGATACGCAGTATTTT. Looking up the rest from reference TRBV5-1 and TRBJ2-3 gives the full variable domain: KAGVTQTPRYLIKTRGQQVTLSCSPISGHRSVSWYQQTPGQGLQFLFEYFSETQRNKGNFPGRFSGRQFSNSRSEMNVSTLELGDSALYLCASSLETSGGPDTQYFGPGTRLTVL.

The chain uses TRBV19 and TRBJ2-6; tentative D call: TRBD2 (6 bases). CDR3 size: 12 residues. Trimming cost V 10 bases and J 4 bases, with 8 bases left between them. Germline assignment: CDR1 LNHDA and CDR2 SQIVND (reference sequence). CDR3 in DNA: TGTGCCACTCGGGGGGGGGCCAACGTCCTGACTTTC. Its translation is CATRGGANVLTF.

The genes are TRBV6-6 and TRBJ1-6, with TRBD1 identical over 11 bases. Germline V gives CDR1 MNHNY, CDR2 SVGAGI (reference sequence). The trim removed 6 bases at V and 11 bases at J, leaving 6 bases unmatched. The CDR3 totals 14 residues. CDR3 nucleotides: TGTGCCAGCAGAGCGGACAGGGGGCTGACACCCCTCCACTTT. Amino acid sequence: CASRADRGLTPLHF.

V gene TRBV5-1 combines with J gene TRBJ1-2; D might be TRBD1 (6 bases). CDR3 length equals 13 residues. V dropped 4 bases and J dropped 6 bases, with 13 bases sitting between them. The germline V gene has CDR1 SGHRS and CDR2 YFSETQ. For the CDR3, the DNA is TGCGCCAGCAGCGTCCAAGGGGGTGATGGCTACACCTTC. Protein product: CASSVQGGDGYTF.

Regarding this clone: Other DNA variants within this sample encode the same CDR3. CDR3 amino acids: CASSQGQNYGYTF. The DNA for the CDR3 is TGCGCCAGCAGCCAGGGACAAAACTATGGCTACACCTTC. The rearrangement links TRBV4-3 to TRBJ1-2; possibly TRBD1 for D (6 bases). V was clipped by 3 bases and J by 2 bases, with 7 bases between them. CDR1 and CDR2 from the germline V gene are LGHNA and YSLEER. This CDR3 contains 13 residues.

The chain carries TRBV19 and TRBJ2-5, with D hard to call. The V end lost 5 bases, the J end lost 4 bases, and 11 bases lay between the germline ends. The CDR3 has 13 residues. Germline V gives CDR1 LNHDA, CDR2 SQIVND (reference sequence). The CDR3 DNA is TGTGCCAGTAGTTCCTCGTCTATAGAGACCCAGTACTTC. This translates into CASSSSSIETQYF. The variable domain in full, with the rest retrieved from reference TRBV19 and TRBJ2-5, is DGGITQSPKYLFRKEGQNVTLSCEQNLNHDAMYWYRQDPGQGLRLIYYSQIVNDFQKGDIAEGYSVSREKKESFPLTVTSAQKNPTAFYLCASSSSSIETQYFGPGTRLLVL.

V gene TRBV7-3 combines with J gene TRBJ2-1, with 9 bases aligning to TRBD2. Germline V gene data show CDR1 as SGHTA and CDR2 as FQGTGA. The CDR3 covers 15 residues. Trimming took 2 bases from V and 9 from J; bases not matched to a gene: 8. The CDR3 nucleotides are TGTGCCAGCAGCTTATTCGTAGCGGGAGTCACTGAGCAGTTCTTC. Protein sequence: CASSLFVAGVTEQFF.